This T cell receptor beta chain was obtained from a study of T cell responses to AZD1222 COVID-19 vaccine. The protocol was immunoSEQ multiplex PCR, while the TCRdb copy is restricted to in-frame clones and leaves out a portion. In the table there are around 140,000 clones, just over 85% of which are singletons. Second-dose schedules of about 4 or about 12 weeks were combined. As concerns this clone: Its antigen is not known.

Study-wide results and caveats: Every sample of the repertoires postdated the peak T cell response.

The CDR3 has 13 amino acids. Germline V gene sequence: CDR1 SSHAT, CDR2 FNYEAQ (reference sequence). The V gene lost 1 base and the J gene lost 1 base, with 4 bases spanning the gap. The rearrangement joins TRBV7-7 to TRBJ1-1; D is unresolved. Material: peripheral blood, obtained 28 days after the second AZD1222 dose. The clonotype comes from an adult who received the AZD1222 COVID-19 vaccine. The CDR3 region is CASSLVENTEAFF. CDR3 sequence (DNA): TGTGCCAGCAGCTTAGTGGAGAACACTGAAGCTTTCTTT.